This T cell receptor (beta chain) was profiled in a study of cytomegalovirus exposure and HLA in healthy donors. This clone was counted once. Its antigen is not known. Both 60 Vbeta primers and 13 Jbeta primers went into the PCR. The method was immunoSEQ multiplex PCR; TCRdb's version includes in-frame clones alone and lacks a portion of them. The sample gives some 170,000 clones, roughly 80% of which show up once; 4.9% is in the top ten. After removal of 5 bases from V and 7 bases from J, the junction contained 7 bases not matched to a gene. The CDR3 extends over 13 amino acids. From germline, CDR1 is SEHNR and CDR2 FQNEAQ (reference sequence). Study outcomes and limitations: Available immune exposure information covered CMV serostatus only. Exclusion as indistinguishable affected some V segments, including TRBV6-2 and TRBV6-3. Analyses of presence/absence relied on an assumption of roughly uniform sequencing depth across donors.

The chain couples TRBV7-9 to TRBJ1-1; TRBD1 matches at 7 bases. The clonotype comes from a woman younger than 35 in good health and CMV-seropositive. Sequencing was done on a sample of PBMCs. CDR3 protein: CASSTGASVEAFF. CDR3 DNA sequence: TGTGCCAGCAGCACAGGGGCGTCTGTTGAAGCTTTCTTT.